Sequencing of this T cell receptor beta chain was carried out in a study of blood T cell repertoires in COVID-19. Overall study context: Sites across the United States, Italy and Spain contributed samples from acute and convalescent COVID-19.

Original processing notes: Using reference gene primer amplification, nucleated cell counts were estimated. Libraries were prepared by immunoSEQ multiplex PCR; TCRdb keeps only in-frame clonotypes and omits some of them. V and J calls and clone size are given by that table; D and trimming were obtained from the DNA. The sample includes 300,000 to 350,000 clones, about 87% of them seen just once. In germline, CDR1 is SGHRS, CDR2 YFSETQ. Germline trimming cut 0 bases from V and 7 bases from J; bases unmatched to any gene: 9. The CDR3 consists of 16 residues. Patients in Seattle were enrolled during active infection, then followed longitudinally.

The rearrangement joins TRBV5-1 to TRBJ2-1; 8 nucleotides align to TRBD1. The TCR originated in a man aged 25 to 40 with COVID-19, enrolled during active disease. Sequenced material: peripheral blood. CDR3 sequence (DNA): TGCGCCAGCAGCTTGGTCTGGGCAGGGGGCCGGAATGAGCAGTTCTTC. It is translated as CASSLVWAGGRNEQFF.